Below are 13 T cell receptor beta chains sequenced from a single sample in a study of response to subunit inactivated influenza vaccine. MiXCR, run by TCRdb on the RT-PCR reads, gives a single entry per CDR3 protein. Here the sample spans more than 200,000 distinct CDR3 sequences, 10% to 15% being singletons. The sequencing used non-naive T cells sorted from PBMCs, collected 14 to 15 days before vaccination. These receptors were obtained from a man aged 45 to 65 who received an inactivated influenza vaccine.

The rearrangement joins TRBV5-1 to TRBJ2-1; 12 nucleotides align to TRBD2. Per the germline V gene, CDR1 is SGHRS and CDR2 is YFSETQ. With V trimmed by 5 bases and J by 12 bases, 12 bases remained unmatched. The CDR3 is made up of 15 amino acids. The CDR3 DNA is TGCGCCAGCAGACTAGCGGGAGGTGAGGACTCACCGCAGTTCTTC. It codes for CASRLAGGEDSPQFF.

This clonotype was seen repeatedly, ten times or more. This chain uses TRBV5-1 with TRBJ1-4, with D possibly matching TRBD1 (6 bases). Between the trimmed V and J ends, which lost 4 bases and 8 bases, there was a span of 18 bases. The CDR3 covers 15 residues. Germline CDR1 and CDR2: SGHRS and YFSETQ. The CDR3 DNA reads as TGCGCCAGCAGCCCCGAGTCCAGGGGAGGAGAAAAACTGTTTTTT. Translated, it gives CASSPESRGGEKLFF.

This clonotype was found many times. The chain carries TRBV4-3 and TRBJ2-7; 8 nucleotides align to TRBD1. The V gene's germline CDR1 is LGHNA and CDR2 YSLEER. This CDR3 has 15 amino acids. Unmatched junction bases numbered 5, after V lost 0 bases and J lost 4 bases. The CDR3 loop is CASSQEGTGPYEQYF. As DNA, the CDR3 is TGCGCCAGCAGCCAAGAGGGGACAGGTCCTTACGAGCAGTACTTC.

The chain recombines TRBV7-9 with TRBJ1-1; TRBD1 is a possible D gene (5 bases). V dropped 2 bases and J dropped 2 bases, with 9 bases sitting between them. The CDR3 has 14 residues. CDR1 is SEHNR, CDR2 FQNEAQ, per germline (reference sequence). The CDR3 sequence: CASSLQGSNTEAFF. The CDR3 region has the DNA TGTGCCAGCAGCTTACAGGGTTCTAACACTGAAGCTTTCTTT.

This clonotype was seen more than once but under ten times. V and J are TRBV10-3 and TRBJ2-2; possible D gene TRBD1, 5 bases. V shed 5 bases and J shed 1 base, with 8 bases lying between them. There are 14 residues in the CDR3. Germline V gene sequence: CDR1 ENHRY, CDR2 SYGVKD. For the CDR3, the DNA is TGTGCCATCAGTTACACAGGGAACACCGGGGAGCTGTTTTTT. The encoded protein is CAISYTGNTGELFF.

This clonotype was seen ten or more times. V gene TRBV5-1 combines with J gene TRBJ2-1; tentative D call: TRBD2 (6 bases). Germline V gene sequence: CDR1 SGHRS, CDR2 YFSETQ. The CDR3 covers 19 residues. V was clipped by 0 bases and J by 2 bases, with 21 bases between them. CDR3 region: CASSLAGGARPRTYNEQFF. CDR3 nucleotides: TGCGCCAGCAGCTTGGCCGGCGGGGCTAGGCCCCGAACCTACAATGAGCAGTTCTTC.

This clonotype was picked up many times. The chain uses TRBV5-1 and TRBJ1-2, with D tentatively TRBD1 (6 bases). Trimming removed 4 bases from V and 7 bases from J, with 11 bases in between. CDR1 is SGHRS, CDR2 YFSETQ, per germline. CDR3 length: 12 amino acids. The CDR3 region is CASSPTGFGYTF. The CDR3 DNA reads as TGCGCCAGCAGCCCCACAGGGTTTGGCTACACCTTC.

The chain is built from TRBV4-3 and TRBJ2-3; D unclear. V shed 0 bases and J shed 4 bases, with 5 bases lying between them. From germline, CDR1 is LGHNA and CDR2 YSLEER. This CDR3 has 13 residues. CDR3 in DNA: TGCGCCAGCAGCCAAGAGCTCTCAGATACGCAGTATTTT. Translated, it gives CASSQELSDTQYF.

This clonotype was counted many times. The chain combines TRBV2 with TRBJ1-5, with a tentative D call TRBD1 (6 bases). V lost 6 bases and J lost 0, with 18 bases in between. Germline CDR1 and CDR2: SNHLY and FYNNEI. The CDR3 is 17 amino acids. CDR3: CASSVGTLIYSNQPQHF. The CDR3 region has the DNA TGTGCCAGCAGCGTCGGGACATTAATTTATAGCAATCAGCCCCAGCATTTT.

In its sample, this clonotype was seen a few times. This rearrangement joins TRBV28 to TRBJ1-5, with D tentatively TRBD1 (6 bases). V lost 8 bases, J lost 2 bases, and 19 bases lay in between. Looked up from germline, CDR1 is MDHEN and CDR2 is SYDVKM. CDR3 size: 16 residues. CDR3 coding DNA: TGTGCCAGCCGAAGAGGGGGGGCGTATGGCAATCAGCCCCAGCATTTT. Amino acids: CASRRGGAYGNQPQHF.

J is TRBJ2-7 and V is TRBV10-3, with a weak D call TRBD1 (6 bases). This CDR3 has 14 amino acids. The V end lost 4 bases, the J end lost 4 bases, and 14 bases lay between the germline ends. In germline, CDR1 is ENHRY, CDR2 SYGVKD. The CDR3 spells CAISGYRDTYEQYF. CDR3 nucleotides: TGTGCCATCAGTGGTTACCGGGACACTTACGAGCAGTACTTC.

This sequence joins TRBV30 and TRBJ1-4; D possibly corresponds to TRBD1 (5 bases). Germline lookup yields CDR1 GTSNPN and CDR2 SVGIG (reference sequence). The CDR3 is made up of 14 amino acids. The ends were cut back, 3 bases at V and 10 bases at J, with 18 bases in the middle. In DNA form, the CDR3 reads TGTGCCTGGAGCACCGGGACGGATTTTGGAAAACTGTTTTTT. Its translation: CAWSTGTDFGKLFF.

DNA of the CDR3: TGTGCCAGCAGCTTAGGCAGGGGAGAGACCCAGTACTTC. Protein sequence: CASSLGRGETQYF. V usage is TRBV7-2 and J usage is TRBJ2-5, with D possibly being TRBD1 (6 bases). CDR1 is SGHTA, CDR2 FQGNSA, per germline. CDR3 size: 13 residues. V lost 1 base and J lost 4, with 7 bases in between.